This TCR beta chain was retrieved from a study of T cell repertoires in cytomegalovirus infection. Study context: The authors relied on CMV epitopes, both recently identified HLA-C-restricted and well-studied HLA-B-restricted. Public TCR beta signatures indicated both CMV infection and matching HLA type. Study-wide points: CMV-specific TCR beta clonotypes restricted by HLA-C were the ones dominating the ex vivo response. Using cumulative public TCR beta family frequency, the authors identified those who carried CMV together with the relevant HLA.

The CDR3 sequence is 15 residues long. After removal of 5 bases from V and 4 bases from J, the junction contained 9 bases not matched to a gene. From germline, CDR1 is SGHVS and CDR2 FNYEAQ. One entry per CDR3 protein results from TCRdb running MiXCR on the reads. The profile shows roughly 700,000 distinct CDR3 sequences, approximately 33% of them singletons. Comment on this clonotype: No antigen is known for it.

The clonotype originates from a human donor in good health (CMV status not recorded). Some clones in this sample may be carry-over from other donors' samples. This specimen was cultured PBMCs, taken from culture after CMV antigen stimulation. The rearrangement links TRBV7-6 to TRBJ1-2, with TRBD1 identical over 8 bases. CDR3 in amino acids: CASSLYMTGAYGYTF. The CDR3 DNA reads TGTGCCAGCAGCCTATACATGACAGGGGCCTATGGCTACACCTTC.